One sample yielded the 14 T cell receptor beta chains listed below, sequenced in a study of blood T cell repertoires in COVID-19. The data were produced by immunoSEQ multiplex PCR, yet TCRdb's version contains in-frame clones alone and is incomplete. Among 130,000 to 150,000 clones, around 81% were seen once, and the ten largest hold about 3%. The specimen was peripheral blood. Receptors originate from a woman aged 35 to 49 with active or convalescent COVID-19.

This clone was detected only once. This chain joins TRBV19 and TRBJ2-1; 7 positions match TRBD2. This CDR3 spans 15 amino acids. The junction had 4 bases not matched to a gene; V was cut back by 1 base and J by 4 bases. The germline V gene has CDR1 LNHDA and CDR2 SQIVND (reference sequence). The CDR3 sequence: CASSIGSGKYNEQFF. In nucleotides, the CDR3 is TGTGCCAGTAGTATAGGGAGCGGGAAATACAATGAGCAGTTCTTC.

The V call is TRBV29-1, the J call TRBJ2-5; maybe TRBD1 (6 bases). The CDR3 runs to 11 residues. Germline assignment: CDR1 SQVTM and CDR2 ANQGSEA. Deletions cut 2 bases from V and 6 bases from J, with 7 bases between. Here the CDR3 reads CSVERGKTQYF. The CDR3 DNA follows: TGCAGCGTTGAAAGGGGGAAGACCCAGTACTTC.

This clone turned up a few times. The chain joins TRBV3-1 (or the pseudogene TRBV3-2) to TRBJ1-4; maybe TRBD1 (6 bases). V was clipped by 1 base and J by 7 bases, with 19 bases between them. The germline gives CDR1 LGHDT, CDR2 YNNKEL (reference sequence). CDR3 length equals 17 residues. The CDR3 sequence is CASSQGGFTGKSEKLFF. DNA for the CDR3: TGTGCCAGCAGCCAAGGGGGTTTTACAGGGAAAAGTGAAAAACTGTTTTTT.

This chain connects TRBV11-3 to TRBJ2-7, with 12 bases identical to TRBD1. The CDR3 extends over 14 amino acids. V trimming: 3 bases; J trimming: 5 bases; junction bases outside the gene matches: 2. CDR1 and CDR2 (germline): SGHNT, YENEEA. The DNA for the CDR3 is TGTGCCAGCAGCTTGGGACAGGGGGCACACGAGCAGTACTTC. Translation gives CASSLGQGAHEQYF. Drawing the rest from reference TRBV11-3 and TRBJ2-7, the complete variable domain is EAGVVQSPRYKIIEKKQPVAFWCNPISGHNTLYWYLQNLGQGPELLIRYENEEAVDDSQLPKDRFSAERLKGVDSTLKIQPAELGDSAVYLCASSLGQGAHEQYFGPGTRLTVT.

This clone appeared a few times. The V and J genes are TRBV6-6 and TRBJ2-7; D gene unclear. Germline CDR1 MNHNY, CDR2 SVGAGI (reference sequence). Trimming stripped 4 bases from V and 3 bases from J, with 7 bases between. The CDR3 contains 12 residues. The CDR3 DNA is TGTGCCAGCAGTTCGACTTTCTACGAGCAGTACTTC. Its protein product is CASSSTFYEQYF.

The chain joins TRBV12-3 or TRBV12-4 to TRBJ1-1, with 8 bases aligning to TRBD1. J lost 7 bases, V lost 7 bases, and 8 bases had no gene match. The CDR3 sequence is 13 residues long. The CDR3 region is CASTQTGAIEAFF. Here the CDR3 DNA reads TGTGCCAGCACCCAGACAGGGGCGATTGAAGCTTTCTTT.

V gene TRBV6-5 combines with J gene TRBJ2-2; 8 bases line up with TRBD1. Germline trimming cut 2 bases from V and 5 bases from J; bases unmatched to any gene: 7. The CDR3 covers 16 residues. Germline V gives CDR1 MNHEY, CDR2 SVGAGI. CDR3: CASSYGQGRRTGELFF. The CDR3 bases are TGTGCCAGCAGTTACGGACAGGGAAGACGAACCGGGGAGCTGTTTTTT.

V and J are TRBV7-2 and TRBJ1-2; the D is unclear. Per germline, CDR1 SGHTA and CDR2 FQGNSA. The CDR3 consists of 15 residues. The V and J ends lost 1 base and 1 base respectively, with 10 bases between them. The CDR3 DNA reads TGTGCCAGCAGCTTAGGGGCGCTTTATAACTATGGCTACACCTTC. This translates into CASSLGALYNYGYTF.

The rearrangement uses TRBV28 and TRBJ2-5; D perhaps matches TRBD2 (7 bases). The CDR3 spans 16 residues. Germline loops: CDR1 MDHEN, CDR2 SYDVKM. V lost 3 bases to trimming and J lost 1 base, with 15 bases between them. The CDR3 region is CASSLLFGGAQETQYF. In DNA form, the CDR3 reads TGTGCCAGCAGTTTGCTTTTTGGGGGGGCCCAAGAGACCCAGTACTTC.

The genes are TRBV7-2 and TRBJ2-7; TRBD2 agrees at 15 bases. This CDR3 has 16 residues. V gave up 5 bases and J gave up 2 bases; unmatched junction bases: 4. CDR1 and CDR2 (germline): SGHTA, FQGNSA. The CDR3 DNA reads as TGTGCCAGCAGCCCGCGGACTAGCGGGGGGGCCTACGAGCAGTACTTC. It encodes CASSPRTSGGAYEQYF.

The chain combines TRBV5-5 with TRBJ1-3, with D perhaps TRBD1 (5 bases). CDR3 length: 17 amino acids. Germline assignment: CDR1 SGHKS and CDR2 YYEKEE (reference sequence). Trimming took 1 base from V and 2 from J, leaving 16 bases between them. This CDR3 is CASSLKVLGVPGNTIYF. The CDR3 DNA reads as TGTGCCAGCAGCTTGAAGGTTCTAGGGGTCCCTGGAAACACCATATATTTT.

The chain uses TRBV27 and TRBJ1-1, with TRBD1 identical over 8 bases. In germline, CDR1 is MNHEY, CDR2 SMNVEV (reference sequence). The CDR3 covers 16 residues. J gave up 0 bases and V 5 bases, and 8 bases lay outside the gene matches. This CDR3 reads CASSLGTGGLNTEAFF. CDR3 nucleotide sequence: TGTGCCAGCAGTCTGGGGACAGGCGGTTTGAACACTGAAGCTTTCTTT.

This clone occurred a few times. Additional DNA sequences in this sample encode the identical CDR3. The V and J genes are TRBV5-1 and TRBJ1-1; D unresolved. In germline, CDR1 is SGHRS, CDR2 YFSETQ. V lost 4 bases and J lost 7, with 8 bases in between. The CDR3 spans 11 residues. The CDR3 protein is CASSRGSEAFF. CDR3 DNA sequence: TGCGCCAGCAGCCGAGGGAGTGAAGCTTTCTTT.

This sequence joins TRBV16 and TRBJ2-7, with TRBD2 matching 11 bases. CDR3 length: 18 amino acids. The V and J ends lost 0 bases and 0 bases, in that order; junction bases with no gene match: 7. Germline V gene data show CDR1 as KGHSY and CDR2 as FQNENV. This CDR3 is CASSQSRLAGLSSYEQYF. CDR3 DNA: TGTGCCAGCAGCCAATCAAGACTAGCGGGGTTAAGCTCCTACGAGCAGTACTTC. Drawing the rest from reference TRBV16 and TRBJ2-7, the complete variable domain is GEEVAQTPKHLVRGEGQKAKLYCAPIKGHSYVFWYQQVLKNEFKFLISFQNENVFDETGMPKERFSAKCLPNSPCSLEIQATKLEDSAVYFCASSQSRLAGLSSYEQYFGPGTRLTVT.